The 10 T cell receptor beta chains in this list originate from one sample, sequenced in a study of blood T cell repertoires in COVID-19. Profiled with immunoSEQ multiplex PCR; TCRdb holds only in-frame clones, not every one. The table lists roughly 75,000 clones, about 80% of them singletons. The sample was peripheral blood. The receptors here all came from a man between 65 and 79 years old with acute or convalescent COVID-19.

This chain links TRBV6-5 with TRBJ2-3; a possible D gene is TRBD1 (5 bases). The CDR3 sequence is 14 residues long. V lost 0 bases to trimming and J lost 5 bases, with 9 bases between them. Germline lookup yields CDR1 MNHEY and CDR2 SVGAGI. Here the CDR3 reads CASSYSLGLDTQYF. The CDR3 DNA sequence: TGTGCCAGCAGTTACTCTTTGGGGCTAGATACGCAGTATTTT.

The gene calls are TRBV28 and TRBJ1-6; D perhaps matches TRBD1 (5 bases). This CDR3 region has 18 residues. V dropped 4 bases and J dropped 6 bases, with 22 bases sitting between them. Germline CDR1 and CDR2: MDHEN and SYDVKM. CDR3 sequence: CASSSQYRIGPSNSPLHF. As DNA, the CDR3 is TGTGCCAGCAGTTCCCAATACAGGATTGGGCCTTCTAATTCACCCCTCCACTTT.

This clone was found a few times. In DNA form, the CDR3 reads TGTGCCAGCAGTTCCCCCGGTTCCCGAACGCAGTATTTT. It encodes CASSSPGSRTQYF. J is TRBJ2-3 and V is TRBV27; D remains ambiguous. V was pared by 4 bases and J by 9 bases, with 14 bases between. The CDR3 runs 13 residues. Germline loops: CDR1 MNHEY, CDR2 SMNVEV (reference sequence).

This chain uses TRBV11-3 with TRBJ2-7; TRBD1 matches at 9 bases. The CDR3 length is 14 residues. Trimming removed 5 bases from V and 2 bases from J; junction bases left unmatched: 4. Germline CDR1 and CDR2: SGHNT and YENEEA. In nucleotides, the CDR3 is TGTGCCAGCAGCCCGGGGACAGGGACCTACGAGCAGTACTTC. It specifies CASSPGTGTYEQYF. The whole variable domain, remainder taken from reference TRBV11-3 and TRBJ2-7, is EAGVVQSPRYKIIEKKQPVAFWCNPISGHNTLYWYLQNLGQGPELLIRYENEEAVDDSQLPKDRFSAERLKGVDSTLKIQPAELGDSAVYLCASSPGTGTYEQYFGPGTRLTVT.

The V and J genes are TRBV19 and TRBJ2-6, with TRBD1 matching 8 bases. The CDR3 is made up of 16 amino acids. The ends lost 7 bases at V and 2 bases at J; junction bases unmatched: 7. Germline CDR1 reads LNHDA; CDR2 reads SQIVND (reference sequence). The DNA for the CDR3 is TGTGCCAGTACCCCGGACAGGGTAGCTGGGGCCAACGTCCTGACTTTC. Residues: CASTPDRVAGANVLTF. Using reference TRBV19 and TRBJ2-6 for the parts outside the CDR3, the full variable domain is DGGITQSPKYLFRKEGQNVTLSCEQNLNHDAMYWYRQDPGQGLRLIYYSQIVNDFQKGDIAEGYSVSREKKESFPLTVTSAQKNPTAFYLCASTPDRVAGANVLTFGAGSRLTVL.

The V call is TRBV20-1, the J call TRBJ2-1; D is unresolved. CDR1 is DFQATT, CDR2 SNEGSKA, per germline (reference sequence). The CDR3 spans 13 residues. The V gene lost 3 bases and the J gene lost 6 bases, with 12 bases spanning the gap. This CDR3 reads CSASSPLPNEQFF. The CDR3 DNA sequence: TGCAGTGCTAGTTCTCCCCTACCCAATGAGCAGTTCTTC.

The CDR3 loop reads CASSRTGSDQPQHF. The CDR3 DNA follows: TGTGCCAGCAGCCGGACAGGGTCCGATCAGCCCCAGCATTTT. This rearrangement joins TRBV5-6 to TRBJ1-5; 8 bases fit TRBD1. V gave up 4 bases and J gave up 5 bases; unmatched junction bases: 5. The CDR3 is 14 amino acids. Germline CDR1 reads SGHDT; CDR2 reads YYEEEE.

This clone was seen a few times. This chain joins TRBV28 and TRBJ2-5, with 9 bases that match TRBD1. Losses at the gene ends were 3 bases for V and 10 bases for J; bases not matched to a gene: 0. Germline CDR1 and CDR2: MDHEN and SYDVKM. The CDR3 is 11 amino acids. The CDR3 spells CASSLTGGQYF. The CDR3 region has the DNA TGTGCCAGCAGTTTGACAGGGGGCCAGTACTTC.

This clone appeared a few times. V and J are TRBV11-1 and TRBJ2-7; 9 bases match TRBD1. The CDR3 consists of 15 residues. Per germline, CDR1 SGHAT and CDR2 FQDESV (reference sequence). J was trimmed by 1 base and V by 4 bases; bases with no gene match: 5. In DNA form, the CDR3 reads TGTGCCAGCAGCTCCCGGGACAGGGTTTCCTACGAGCAGTACTTC. This translates into CASSSRDRVSYEQYF.

The V gene is TRBV29-1, the J gene TRBJ2-1; 13 positions match TRBD2. The CDR3 is 16 amino acids. Looked up from germline, CDR1 is SQVTM and CDR2 is ANQGSEA. The V and J ends lost 4 bases and 8 bases, in that order; junction bases with no gene match: 11. The CDR3 DNA reads TGCAGCGTTGGACTAGCGGGAGGCCGCCCCGGGGATGAGCAGTTCTTC. This sequence encodes CSVGLAGGRPGDEQFF.